This is a list of T cell receptor beta chains from one sample in a study of T cell changes during pregnancy in multiple sclerosis. Sequenced by immunoSEQ multiplex PCR; TCRdb stores in-frame clones only, minus some. The data show under 90,000 clones, around 94% seen once. Sequenced here: peripheral blood, sampled in the second trimester of pregnancy. Source of these receptors: a female donor in good health, enrolled as a control in a pregnancy study. Both conserved end residues are part of each CDR3. The order of the fields is CDR3 DNA, CDR3 protein, clone size, D gene, V gene, J gene. A D gene is named only where the DNA matches it firmly. Size is stated for part of the rows, as once, few or many counts, or as a class when the clone is expanded.

DNA: TGCGCCAGCAGCCACCCGGGACAGGGGGTTCAGCCCCAGCATTTT
CDR3: CASSHPGQGVQPQHF
size: .
D: TRBD1
V: TRBV4-1
J: TRBJ1-5

DNA: TGTGCCTCCGGACAGAGCTCTGGAAACACCATATATTTT
CDR3: CASGQSSGNTIYF
size: .
D: .
V: TRBV7-2
J: TRBJ1-3

DNA: TGTGCCAGCAGCTTAGGGGATCGGACACGGAAAGCTACTGAGCAGTTCTTC
CDR3: CASSLGDRTRKATEQFF
size: .
D: .
V: TRBV7-6
J: TRBJ2-1

DNA: TGTGCCAGCAGTGAATCTCCGAGCTCCTACAATGAGCAGTTCTTC
CDR3: CASSESPSSYNEQFF
size: .
D: .
V: TRBV25-1
J: TRBJ2-1

DNA: TGTGCCAGCAGTGGAATTCACAGGGGCCCCACCTACGAGCAGTACTTC
CDR3: CASSGIHRGPTYEQYF
size: once
D: TRBD1
V: TRBV2
J: TRBJ2-7

DNA: TGTGCCAGCAGCTTAGATGGACAGGCGGTAAACACCATATATTTT
CDR3: CASSLDGQAVNTIYF
size: .
D: TRBD1
V: TRBV7-8
J: TRBJ1-3

DNA: TGTGCCAGCAGCTTAGATACCTACGAGCAGTACTTC
CDR3: CASSLDTYEQYF
size: once
D: .
V: TRBV7-2
J: TRBJ2-7

DNA: TGTGCCAGCAGTCAAGGGGACTACCGCTACAATGAGCAGTTCTTC
CDR3: CASSQGDYRYNEQFF
size: .
D: TRBD2
V: TRBV27
J: TRBJ2-1

DNA: TGTGCCAGCTCATACGACAGGGGGTCATACAATGAGCAGTTCTTC
CDR3: CASSYDRGSYNEQFF
size: .
D: TRBD1
V: TRBV18
J: TRBJ2-1

DNA: TGTGCCAGCACTTCTCTTATGGAGCACCAAGAGACCCAGTACTTC
CDR3: CASTSLMEHQETQYF
size: .
D: .
V: TRBV18
J: TRBJ2-5

DNA: TGCAGCGCTTACCGGGACAGGCTCAATGAGCAGTTCTTC
CDR3: CSAYRDRLNEQFF
size: .
D: TRBD1
V: TRBV29-1
J: TRBJ2-1